This TCR beta chain was profiled in a study of PD-1 blockade in classical Hodgkin lymphoma. Study context: The nivolumab dose that patients received was 3 mg/kg, given intravenously every 2 weeks. Study observations and caveats: Nivolumab initiated under 1 year post-ASCT led to patient exclusion. Complete responders started with a diversity level that resembled newly diagnosed patients at baseline.

Note on this clone: The antigen is undetermined.

Method: immunoSEQ multiplex PCR; TCRdb's copy keeps in-frame clones and lacks some. Here the sample spans about 22,000 clones, about 70% being singletons. Each of the patients experienced relapse following autologous stem cell transplantation, and their brentuximab vedotin exposure differed. There are 14 residues in the CDR3. V was shortened by 0 bases and J by 6 bases, with 15 bases between the two germline ends. The germline V gene has CDR1 GTSNPN and CDR2 SVGIG (reference sequence). The chain links TRBV30 to TRBJ2-7; D is perhaps TRBD1 or TRBD2 (5 bases each). Material: peripheral blood mononuclear cells (PBMCs), obtained at baseline. This TCR derives from a human donor with classical Hodgkin lymphoma. The CDR3 spells CAWSVPGSSGEQYF. For the CDR3, the DNA is TGTGCCTGGAGTGTACCAGGGAGCTCGGGCGAGCAGTACTTC.